This TCR beta chain originates from a study of T cells expressing NK-cell markers. Study-level points and caveats: The CD3+CD56-NKG2C+ fraction of several donors was also led by these clonotypes.

Reanalyzing the 5' RACE reads, TCRdb keeps one entry per CDR3 protein, without DNA. This sample contains roughly 150,000 distinct CDR3 sequences. The CDR3 loop spans 15 amino acids. Germline values: CDR1 PRHDT, CDR2 FYEKMQ (reference sequence). As to this clonotype: What it binds is unknown.

The chain couples TRBV13 to TRBJ1-2. Material: blood T cells: a sorted CD56 or NKG2C T cell subset, CD4+ or CD8+ T cells, or bulk PBMC T cells (not recorded which). The TCR sequence derives from a man aged 18-75 years in good health. The CDR3 is CASSLGRVAVDGYTF.